This TCR beta chain was obtained from a study of shared clonotypes between healthy human individuals (dated by TCRdb to 2020 to 2021). Context from the whole study: The cohort comprised two women and three men aged 18 to 49 years. For each donor, three plates each were used for CD4 naive and CD4 memory, two plates were used for CD8 naive, and one plate was used for CD8 memory. To estimate repertoire size and how much clonotype sharing occurs between individuals, the study deeply sequenced the blood TCR repertoires of five healthy adults. To increase sequencing depth and limit assay-specific biases, different laboratories used diverse techniques to prepare libraries and sequence TCR repertoires. Leukapheresis yielded between about 0.94 and 8.9 billion PBMCs per donor.

V loses 3 bases, J loses 1 base, and the germline ends lie 15 bases apart. CDR1 and CDR2 (GTSNPN, SVGIG) derive from the germline V gene (reference sequence). From cysteine to phenylalanine, the CDR3 is 15 amino acids long. The only DNA kept is the CDR3, 45 bases in frame from the first base. Healthy HIV-negative adults with no recently reported acute infections or vaccinations were included as donors. Every donor was a Caucasian adult residing in Nashville, Tennessee, USA. CD4+ T cells were enriched by magnetic negative selection; naive cells were then positively selected on CD45RA, and the negative fraction formed the memory subset. After blood collection by leukapheresis, PBMCs were isolated using Ficoll-Histopaque density gradient centrifugation and then cryopreserved in the vapor phase of liquid nitrogen. Analytical flow cytometry was used to check the purity and quantity of every magnetically sorted T cell population. Each sorted fraction had its genomic DNA isolated and then quantified by UV absorbance on a Nanodrop 2000c.

Using the deep immunoSEQ assay, multiplex PCR amplified TCR CDR3 regions from genomic DNA. For each cell subset, the extracted genomic DNA was distributed evenly across all wells of several immunoSEQ 96-well plates, and each plate served as one replicate. For sorted subsets, around 200 ng genomic DNA, equal to 30,000 to 35,000 T cell genomes, was loaded into each replicate PCR. Purified libraries were measured with a Qubit 3.0 fluorometer, size-checked on a Bioanalyzer 2100, and measured again with the KAPA Library Quantification kit. Each immunoSEQ 96-well plate was sequenced on its own single-read 150-cycle Illumina NextSeq 550 flow cell. The authors processed their data as follows. Because the immunoSEQ output held only junctional sequences and lacked quality scores, the filtering could not match the filtering applied to full-length reads. Sequences were annotated with PyIR, a Python wrapper for IgBLAST v1.9, and V/J genes and CDR3 were assigned using IMGT germline references. Reads were filtered out if the reads had weak V/J assignments (E-value above 1e-6), no CDR3, stop codons, out-of-frame junctions, or ambiguous translated residues. A V3J clonotype was defined by an identical inferred V gene, J gene, and CDR3 amino acid sequence. Percentage overlap between repertoires was calculated by dividing the number of shared unique clonotypes by the size of the smaller repertoire. Repertoire richness was assessed with RTK rarefaction, the Chao1 estimator, and Recon v2.1 estimates of unobserved clonotypes. OLGA was used to compute generation probabilities for all TCRbeta clonotypes that the gDNA method yielded from a handful of donors. Not all clones reach the TCRdb copy of this immuneACCESS table, which keeps in-frame sequences only. Checked studies attribute under half of the gap to unresolved V genes and leave the rest unexplained. V, J and clone size are taken as reported in that table, and D and trimming were inferred from the DNA itself. The sample table shows 2 million to 2.5 million clones, and over 85% are seen once. Together, the top ten hold 0.1% to 0.15% of the sample.

On the study overall, not on this receptor specifically: Larger estimated clonotype richness was generally found for naive subsets than for memory subsets. Compared with non-shared clonotypes, the clonotypes found in all four sorted-subset donors had higher generation probabilities. Rarefaction of sorted-subset datasets indicated incomplete sequencing despite the large sequencing depth. Sampling was limited to blood, and TCR repertoires in tissue likely differ from TCR repertoires in blood. Sharing across a few donors was observed for approximately 5% of naive CD4, 3.5% of naive CD8, about 2.3% of memory CD4, and about 0.4% of memory CD8 clonotypes. Because the study included a small number of donors, the genetic and exposure-history diversity represented was limited. Pairwise subsampling led to the expectation that sequencing depth would affect the degree of clonotype sharing among donors.

Points on this clone: Its recognized antigen is unknown. Base qualities are not at hand, and no much larger clone is one base apart.

The sequenced sample was naive CD4+ T cells sorted from blood. According to the study, the label for this sample's cell subset or site signals: CD45RA+ positively selected. The chain joins TRBV30 to TRBJ1-2; tentative D gene TRBD1, with 5 bases matching. The TCR was taken from a man aged 18 to 29 in good health. The nucleotides read TGTGCCTGGAGGGCCCCGGGACGGAGTAACTATGGCTACACCTTC. This encodes CAWRAPGRSNYGYTF.